This T cell receptor beta chain originates from a study of T-cell reconstitution after alpha-beta-depleted transplantation in children. This clonotype came up many times. The TCRbeta library was prepared with unique molecular identifiers. Each CDR3 protein is one row after TCRdb ran MiXCR on the PCR reads. The sample carries around 500,000 distinct CDR3 sequences, approximately 12% recorded once. From germline, CDR1 is MNHEY and CDR2 SVGEGT. The V end was cut by 5 bases, the J end by 2 bases, with 16 bases between. The CDR3 runs to 15 residues. The TCR sequence derives from a human donor who donated a stem cell graft to a child with combined immunodeficiency. The V call is TRBV6-2 or TRBV6-3, the J call TRBJ2-7; D is perhaps TRBD1 (6 bases). The sequenced sample was PBMCs from the stem cell graft donor, obtained from the stem cell graft. The CDR3 region is CASSRGQPRAYEQYF. The CDR3 DNA is TGTGCCAGCAGTCGTGGACAGCCCCGGGCCTACGAGCAGTACTTC.